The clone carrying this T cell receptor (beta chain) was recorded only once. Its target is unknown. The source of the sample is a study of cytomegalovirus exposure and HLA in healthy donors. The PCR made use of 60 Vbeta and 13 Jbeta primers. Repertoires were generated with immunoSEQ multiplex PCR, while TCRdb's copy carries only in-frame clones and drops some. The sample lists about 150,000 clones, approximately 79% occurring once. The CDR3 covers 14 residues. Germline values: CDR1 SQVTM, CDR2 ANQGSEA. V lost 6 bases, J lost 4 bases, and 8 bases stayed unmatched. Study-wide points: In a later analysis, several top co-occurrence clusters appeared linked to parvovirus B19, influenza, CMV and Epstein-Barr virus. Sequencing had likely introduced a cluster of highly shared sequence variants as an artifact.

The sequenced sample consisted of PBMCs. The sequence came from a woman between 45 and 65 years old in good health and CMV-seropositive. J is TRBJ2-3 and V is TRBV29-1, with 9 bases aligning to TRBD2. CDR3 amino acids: CSVGAGGFSDTQYF. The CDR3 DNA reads TGCAGCGTAGGAGCGGGGGGCTTTTCAGATACGCAGTATTTT.